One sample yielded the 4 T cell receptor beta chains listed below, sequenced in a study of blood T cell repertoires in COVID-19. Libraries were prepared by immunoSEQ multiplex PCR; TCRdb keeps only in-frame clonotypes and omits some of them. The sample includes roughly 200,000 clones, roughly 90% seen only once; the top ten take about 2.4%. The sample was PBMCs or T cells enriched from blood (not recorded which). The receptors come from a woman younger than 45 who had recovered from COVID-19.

CDR3 sequence reads: CASSERQGYQPQHF. Written as DNA, the CDR3 is TGTGCCAGCAGTGAAAGACAGGGGTATCAGCCCCAGCATTTT. The V gene is TRBV2, the J gene TRBJ1-5; 8 nucleotides line up with TRBD1. CDR1 and CDR2 (germline): SNHLY, FYNNEI. The J segment lost 5 bases and the V segment lost 2 bases, leaving 2 bases of the junction unmatched. This CDR3 contains 14 residues.

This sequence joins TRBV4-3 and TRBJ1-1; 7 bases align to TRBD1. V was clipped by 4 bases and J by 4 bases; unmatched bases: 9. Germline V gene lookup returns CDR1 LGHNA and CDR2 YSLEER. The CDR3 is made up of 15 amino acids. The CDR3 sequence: CASSRRQGKGTEAFF. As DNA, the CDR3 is TGCGCCAGCAGCCGGAGACAGGGAAAAGGCACTGAAGCTTTCTTT.

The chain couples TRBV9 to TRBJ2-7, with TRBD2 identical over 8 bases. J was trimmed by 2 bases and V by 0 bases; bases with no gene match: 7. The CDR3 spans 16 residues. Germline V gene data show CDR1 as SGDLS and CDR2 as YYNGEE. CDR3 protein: CASSVEAGGQTYEQYF. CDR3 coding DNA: TGTGCCAGCAGCGTAGAGGCGGGGGGACAAACCTACGAGCAGTACTTC.

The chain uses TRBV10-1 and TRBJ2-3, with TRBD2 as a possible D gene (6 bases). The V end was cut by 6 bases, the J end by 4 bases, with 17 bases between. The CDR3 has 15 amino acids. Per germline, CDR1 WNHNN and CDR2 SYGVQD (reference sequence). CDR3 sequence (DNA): TGCGCCAGCAGCCAGACTAGTAAGTTTCCAGATACGCAGTATTTT. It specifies CASSQTSKFPDTQYF.